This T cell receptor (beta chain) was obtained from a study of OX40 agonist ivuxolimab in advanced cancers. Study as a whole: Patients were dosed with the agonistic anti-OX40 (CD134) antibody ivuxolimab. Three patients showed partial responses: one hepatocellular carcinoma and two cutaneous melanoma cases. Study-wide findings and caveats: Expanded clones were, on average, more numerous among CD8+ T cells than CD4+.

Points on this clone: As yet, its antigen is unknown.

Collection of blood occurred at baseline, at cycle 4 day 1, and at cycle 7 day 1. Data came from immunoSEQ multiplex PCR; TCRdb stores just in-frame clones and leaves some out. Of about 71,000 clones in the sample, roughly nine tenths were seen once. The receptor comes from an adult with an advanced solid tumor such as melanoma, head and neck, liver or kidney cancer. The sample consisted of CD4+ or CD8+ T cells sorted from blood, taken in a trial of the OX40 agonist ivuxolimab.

The CDR3 sequence: CASSLMATSTDTQYF. The CDR3 DNA sequence: TGTGCCAGCAGCTTAATGGCCACTAGCACAGATACGCAGTATTTT. This chain uses TRBV7-6 with TRBJ2-3; no clear D. The germline V and J ends were trimmed by 2 bases and 0 bases, with 9 bases remaining between them. This CDR3 has 15 amino acids. CDR1 is SGHVS, CDR2 FNYEAQ, per germline.